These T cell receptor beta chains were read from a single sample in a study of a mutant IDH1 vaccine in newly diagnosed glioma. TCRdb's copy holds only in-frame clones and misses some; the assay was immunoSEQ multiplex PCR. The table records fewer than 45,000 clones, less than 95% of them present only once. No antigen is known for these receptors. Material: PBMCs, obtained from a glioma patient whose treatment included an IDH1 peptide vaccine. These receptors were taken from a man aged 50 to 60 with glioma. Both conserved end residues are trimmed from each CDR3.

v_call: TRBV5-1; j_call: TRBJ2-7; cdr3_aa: ASSLPGQTYEQY
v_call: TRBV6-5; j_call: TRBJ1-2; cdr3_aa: ASSYSLKSGYT
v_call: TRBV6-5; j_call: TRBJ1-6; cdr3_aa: ASSYSRGLNSPLH
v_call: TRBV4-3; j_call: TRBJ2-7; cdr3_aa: ASSQDRAGPSYEQY
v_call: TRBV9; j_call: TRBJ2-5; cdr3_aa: ASSILPSGRETQY
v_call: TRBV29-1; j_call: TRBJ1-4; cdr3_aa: SVAAGSEKLF
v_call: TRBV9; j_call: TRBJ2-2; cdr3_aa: ASSVSGGGGELF
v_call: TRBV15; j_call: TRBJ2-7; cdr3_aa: ATSLDYRENYEQY
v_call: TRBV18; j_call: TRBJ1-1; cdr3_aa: ASTIQGAGWNTEAF
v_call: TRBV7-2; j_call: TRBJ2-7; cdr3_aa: ASSRLAGIAQY
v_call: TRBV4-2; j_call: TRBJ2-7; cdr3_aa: ASSRRQGEDEQY
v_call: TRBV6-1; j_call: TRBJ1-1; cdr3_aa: ASSVGEVNTEAF
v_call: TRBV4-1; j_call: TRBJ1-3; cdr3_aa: ASSQGVVGNTIY
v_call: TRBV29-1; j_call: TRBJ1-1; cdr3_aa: SAASGVEAF
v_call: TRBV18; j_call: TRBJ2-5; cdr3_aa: ASSPPVRTSGKETQY
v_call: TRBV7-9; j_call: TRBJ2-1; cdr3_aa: ASRGTSGMSYNEQF
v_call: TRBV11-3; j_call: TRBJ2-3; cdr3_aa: ASSHRLAGTDTQY
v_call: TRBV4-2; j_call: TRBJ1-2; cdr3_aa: ASSQQDGYT
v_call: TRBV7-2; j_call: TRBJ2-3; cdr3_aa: ASGAVPDTQY
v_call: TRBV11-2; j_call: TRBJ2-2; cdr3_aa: ASSRGTGGGAGELF
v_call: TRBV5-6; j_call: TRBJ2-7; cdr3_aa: ASSLLGSSRESYEQY
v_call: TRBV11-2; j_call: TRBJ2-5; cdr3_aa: ASSLGRETQY
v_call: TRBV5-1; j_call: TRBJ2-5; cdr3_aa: ASSLATWGQETQY
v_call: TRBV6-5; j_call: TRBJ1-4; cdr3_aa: ASSSAGGRDEKLF
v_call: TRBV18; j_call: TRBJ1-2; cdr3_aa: ASSPSQRDGYT
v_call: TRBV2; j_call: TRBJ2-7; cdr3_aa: ASSPNRYEQY
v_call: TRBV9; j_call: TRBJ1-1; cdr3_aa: ASSVGGEGARDTEAF
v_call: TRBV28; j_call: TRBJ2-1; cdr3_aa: ASVEKGDPTNEQF
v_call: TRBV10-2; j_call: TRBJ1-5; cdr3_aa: ASSEGETVTSNQPQH
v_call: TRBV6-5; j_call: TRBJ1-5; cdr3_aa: ASSLTGGSNQPQH
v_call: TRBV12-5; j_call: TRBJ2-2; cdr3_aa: ASAEAGGPTGELF
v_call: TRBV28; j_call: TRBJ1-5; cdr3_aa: ASSLSRQGVRPQH
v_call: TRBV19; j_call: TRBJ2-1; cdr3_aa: ASRGQGAYNEQF
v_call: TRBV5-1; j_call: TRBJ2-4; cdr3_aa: ASSLVQGRWNIQY
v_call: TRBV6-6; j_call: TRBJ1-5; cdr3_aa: ASFVTGGSNQPQH
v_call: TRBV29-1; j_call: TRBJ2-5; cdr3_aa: SVVPNPTGRETQY
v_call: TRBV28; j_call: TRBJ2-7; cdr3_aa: ASSFPGTGTGKQY
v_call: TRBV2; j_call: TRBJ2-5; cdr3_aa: ASSEVGSTVETQY
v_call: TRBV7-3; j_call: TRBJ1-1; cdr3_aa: ASRAGLNTEAF
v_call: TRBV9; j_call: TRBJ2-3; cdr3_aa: ASSVQAGEFTDTQY
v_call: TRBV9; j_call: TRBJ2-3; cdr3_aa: ASSQRMGGHTDTQY